One and the same sample provided the 21 T cell receptor beta chains below, sequenced in a study of T cell repertoires in cytomegalovirus infection. One entry per CDR3 protein results from TCRdb running MiXCR on the reads. The sample carries 200,000 to 300,000 distinct CDR3 sequences, roughly an eighth recorded once. The sample comprised PBMCs. These receptors originate from a human donor in good health (CMV status not recorded). Some clones in this sample may be carry-over from other donors' samples.

A few counts support this clonotype. This rearrangement joins TRBV3-1 to TRBJ2-7, with D uncertain. This CDR3 has 14 amino acids. Looked up from germline, CDR1 is LGHDT and CDR2 is YNNKEL (reference sequence). V was shortened by 4 bases and J by 0 bases, with 10 bases between the two germline ends. This CDR3 reads CASSPYSTSYEQYF. CDR3 in DNA: TGTGCCAGCAGCCCGTATAGCACCTCCTACGAGCAGTACTTC.

This clonotype has just a few counts. This sequence joins TRBV2 and TRBJ2-5; D may be TRBD2 (6 bases). Per germline, CDR1 SNHLY and CDR2 FYNNEI. The CDR3 has 15 residues. The V end lost 7 bases, the J end lost 4 bases, and 19 bases lay between the germline ends. The CDR3 region has the DNA TGTGCCAGCAAAACGGGACTCCTCGAAGGAGAGACCCAGTACTTC. This encodes CASKTGLLEGETQYF.

This clonotype has a handful of counts. The V call is TRBV7-3, the J call TRBJ2-7; no clear D gene. The CDR3 covers 13 residues. Trimming left V 8 bases short and J 5 bases short, with 16 bases between. CDR1 and CDR2 (germline): SGHTA, FQGTGA. In nucleotides, the CDR3 is TGTGCCAGCTTCGGAAGTGGCACCCACGAGCAGTACTTC. Translation gives CASFGSGTHEQYF.

This clonotype was detected many times. The chain couples TRBV20-1 to TRBJ1-3; a weak D match, TRBD1 (6 bases). This CDR3 contains 14 residues. Germline V gene sequence: CDR1 DFQATT, CDR2 SNEGSKA (reference sequence). V lost 6 bases, J lost 0 bases, and 12 bases lay in between. The CDR3 protein is CSAMDSLSGNTIYF. The CDR3 DNA reads as TGCAGTGCAATGGACAGCCTCTCTGGAAACACCATATATTTT.

This clonotype has at least ten counts. This chain connects TRBV7-2 to TRBJ2-2; D call uncertain. The germline gives CDR1 SGHTA, CDR2 FQGNSA. The CDR3 runs to 13 residues. V shed 1 base and J shed 5 bases, with 5 bases lying between them. The CDR3 coding sequence is TGTGCCAGCAGCTTAGATCAAACCGGGGAGCTGTTTTTT. Its translation: CASSLDQTGELFF.

The table lists this clonotype with many counts. V is TRBV7-9 and J is TRBJ1-1; D gene ambiguous. V was shortened by 1 base and J by 1 base, with 7 bases between the two germline ends. The CDR3 spans 14 residues. From germline, CDR1 is SEHNR and CDR2 FQNEAQ (reference sequence). The CDR3: CASSLDPGNTEAFF. Here the CDR3 DNA reads TGTGCCAGCAGCTTAGACCCAGGGAACACTGAAGCTTTCTTT. Full variable domain (outside the CDR3, taken from reference TRBV7-9 and TRBJ1-1): DTGVSQNPRHKITKRGQNVTFRCDPISEHNRLYWYRQTLGQGPEFLTYFQNEAQLEKSRLLSDRFSAERPKGSFSTLEIQRTEQGDSAMYLCASSLDPGNTEAFFGQGTRLTVV.

This clonotype was detected many times. The gene calls are TRBV7-2 and TRBJ2-5; weak D call: TRBD2 (5 bases). V was cut by 4 bases and J by 3 bases, with 18 bases left in between. There are 16 residues in the CDR3. Germline CDR1 and CDR2: SGHTA and FQGNSA. The CDR3 loop is CASSSLQRVREETQYF. As DNA, the CDR3 is TGTGCCAGCAGCTCCTTGCAGCGAGTGAGGGAAGAGACCCAGTACTTC.

In its sample, this clonotype was seen a few times. This chain uses TRBV29-1 with TRBJ2-7; D may correspond to TRBD1 or TRBD2 (7 bases each). Trimming removed 7 bases at V and 6 bases at J, with 16 bases between. Per germline, CDR1 SQVTM and CDR2 ANQGSEA. The CDR3 sequence is 12 residues long. Here the CDR3 reads CSGGAGGGEQYF. The CDR3 DNA reads TGCAGCGGTGGTGCAGGGGGGGGCGAGCAGTACTTC.

The sample holds a few counts of this clonotype. This chain connects TRBV20-1 to TRBJ2-6; 9 bases are a match to TRBD1. Germline trimming cut 6 bases from V and 1 base from J; bases unmatched to any gene: 7. Germline assignment: CDR1 DFQATT and CDR2 SNEGSKA (reference sequence). The CDR3 is 16 residues long. In DNA, the CDR3 is TGCAGTGCCCAGGACAGGGGAGGTTCTGGGGCCAACGTCCTGACTTTC. Amino acids: CSAQDRGGSGANVLTF.

This clonotype was seen only a few times. The genes are TRBV14 and TRBJ1-4, with a weak D call TRBD1 (5 bases). This CDR3 spans 19 amino acids. Germline CDR1 reads SGHDN; CDR2 reads FVKESK. Trimming left V 1 base short and J 4 bases short, with 22 bases between. CDR3 in DNA: TGTGCCAGCAGCCAAGCTCCCCTGTTAACAGGCTGGGGTAATGAAAAACTGTTTTTT. Protein product: CASSQAPLLTGWGNEKLFF.

This clonotype has at least ten counts. The chain carries TRBV7-2 and TRBJ2-1, with TRBD1 matching over 11 bases. V dropped 5 bases and J dropped 3; count of bases not matched to a gene: 3. Germline V gene lookup returns CDR1 SGHTA and CDR2 FQGNSA. CDR3 length: 15 amino acids. Written as DNA, the CDR3 is TGTGCCAGCAGCATGGGGACAGGGGGCTACAATGAGCAGTTCTTC. Its protein product is CASSMGTGGYNEQFF.

This clonotype was found many times. The chain has TRBV28 and TRBJ1-5; 12 bases agree with TRBD1. V shed 6 bases and J 2 bases; nucleotides not matched to a gene: 11. In germline, CDR1 is MDHEN, CDR2 SYDVKM. This CDR3 has 18 amino acids. The CDR3 DNA is TGTGCCAGCAGCGGGACCGGGACAGGGGGCGCGGGCAATCAGCCCCAGCATTTT. This translates into CASSGTGTGGAGNQPQHF.

Worth noting for this clonotype: Being one base from a much bigger clone, this may be a read error. The V gene is TRBV5-1, the J gene TRBJ1-2, with D perhaps matching TRBD1 (5 bases). Trimming pared 3 bases from V and 12 bases from J, leaving 21 bases between. CDR1 and CDR2 from the germline V gene are SGHRS and YFSETQ. The CDR3 is 14 residues long. CDR3 in amino acids: CASSSGGDGWGHTF. In DNA form, the CDR3 reads TGCGCCAGCAGCTCCGGAGGGGACGGATGGGGCCACACCTTC. The full variable domain, completed using reference TRBV5-1 and TRBJ1-2, is KAGVTQTPRYLIKTRGQQVTLSCSPISGHRSVSWYQQTPGQGLQFLFEYFSETQRNKGNFPGRFSGRQFSNSRSEMNVSTLELGDSALYLCASSSGGDGWGHTFGSGTRLTVV.

In its sample, this clonotype was seen a few times. V and J are TRBV11-3 and TRBJ1-6; D is unresolved. This CDR3 is 12 amino acids long. The germline CDR1 and CDR2 sequences are SGHNT and YENEEA. V was pared by 4 bases and J by 7 bases, with 5 bases between. For the CDR3, the DNA is TGTGCCAGCAGCTCAGCCAATTCACCCCTCCACTTT. This sequence encodes CASSSANSPLHF.

In this sample, this clonotype turned up a few times. CDR3 loop: CASSQSEVGYTF. The CDR3 region has the DNA TGTGCCAGCAGCCAAAGCGAAGTTGGCTACACCTTC. V is TRBV14 and J is TRBJ1-2; D is unclear. CDR3 length equals 12 residues. Trimming pared 2 bases from V and 7 bases from J, leaving 8 bases between. CDR1 is SGHDN and CDR2 is FVKESK in the germline V gene. The full variable domain, in which reference TRBV14 and TRBJ1-2 provide the parts outside the CDR3, is EAGVTQFPSHSVIEKGQTVTLRCDPISGHDNLYWYRRVMGKEIKFLLHFVKESKQDESGMPNNRFLAERTGGTYSTLKVQPAELEDSGVYFCASSQSEVGYTFGSGTRLTVV.

This clonotype was recorded many times. The rearrangement joins TRBV7-8 to TRBJ2-7, with D unclear. The CDR3 consists of 11 residues. V was clipped by 7 bases and J by 6 bases, with 10 bases between them. CDR1 and CDR2 from the germline V gene are SGHVS and FQNEAQ. The CDR3 DNA reads TGTGCCAGCACCTTTATCGGCGAGCAGTACTTC. This translates into CASTFIGEQYF.

In nucleotides, the CDR3 is TGCAGTGCTAGAGATATGGCTGGTAATTCACCCCTCCACTTT. This codes for CSARDMAGNSPLHF. The J gene is TRBJ1-6, the V gene TRBV20-1; D uncertain. The germline V gene encodes CDR1 DFQATT and CDR2 SNEGSKA (reference sequence). Deletions cut 0 bases from V and 6 bases from J, with 9 bases between. This CDR3 comprises 14 residues.

This clonotype appeared many times. The chain has TRBV7-2 and TRBJ1-4; 8 bases fit TRBD1. This CDR3 spans 14 amino acids. From germline, CDR1 is SGHTA and CDR2 FQGNSA. V shed 4 bases and J 7 bases; nucleotides not matched to a gene: 5. The CDR3 DNA sequence: TGTGCCAGCAGCTACAGGGGGAGGGGTGAAAAACTGTTTTTT. The encoded protein is CASSYRGRGEKLFF.

In this sample, this clonotype turned up many times. The chain links TRBV28 to TRBJ1-4; 7 nucleotides align to TRBD1. The CDR3 consists of 16 residues. Germline CDR1 is MDHEN and CDR2 is SYDVKM. V lost 5 bases to trimming and J lost 7 bases; unmatched junction nucleotides: 13. CDR3 nucleotide sequence: TGTGCCAGCAGTCACCACGGACAGGACTGGGGTGAAAAACTGTTTTTT. Translation gives CASSHHGQDWGEKLFF.

This clonotype was observed many times. This chain connects TRBV11-2 to TRBJ2-5; 8 bases fit TRBD2. This CDR3 comprises 16 residues. J gave up 5 bases and V 0 bases, and 8 bases lay outside the gene matches. Per the germline V gene, CDR1 is SGHAT and CDR2 is FQNNGV. CDR3 residues: CASSLDRGGQVETQYF. Here the CDR3 DNA reads TGTGCCAGCAGCTTAGATCGCGGGGGGCAGGTGGAGACCCAGTACTTC.

This clonotype was detected a few times. A much larger clone lies one base from this, so it may be a read error. This chain connects TRBV5-4 to TRBJ2-3; D gene uncertain. Per the germline V gene, CDR1 is SGHNT and CDR2 is YYREEE (reference sequence). V was trimmed by 4 bases and J by 0 bases, leaving 6 bases between them. This CDR3 contains 13 residues. CDR3 sequence: CASSPKSTDTQYF. The CDR3 region has the DNA TGTGCCAGCAGCCCCAAAAGCACAGATACGCAGTATTTT.